These 23 T cell receptor beta chains were sequenced from one sample in a study of blood T cells in healthy people across ages. The authors ran a second PCR of about 7 to 12 cycles using a sample-barcoded 5' primer and a J-beta primer mix. TCRdb passed the 5' RACE reads through MiXCR, listing each CDR3 protein once. The sample has 1.5 million to 2 million distinct CDR3 sequences, about two fifths seen once. Sequencing was carried out using blood. All receptors come from a human donor in good health.

CDR3 protein: CASGLFGPTYEQYF. CDR3 nucleotide sequence: TGTGCTAGTGGTCTGTTCGGGCCGACCTACGAGCAGTACTTC. V and J are TRBV12-5 and TRBJ2-7; no firm D call. Trimming removed 5 bases from V and 2 bases from J, with 13 bases in between. The CDR3 has 14 amino acids. Germline V gene lookup returns CDR1 LGHNT and CDR2 FRNRAP.

CDR3 region: CASSNDQSGGYTF. The CDR3 DNA sequence: TGTGCCAGCAGCAACGATCAGAGCGGGGGCTACACCTTC. The chain links TRBV3-1 to TRBJ1-2; D uncertain. Germline values: CDR1 LGHDT, CDR2 YNNKEL (reference sequence). CDR3 size: 13 residues. V was trimmed by 5 bases and J by 8 bases, leaving 15 bases between them.

This sequence joins TRBV20-1 and TRBJ2-5; D perhaps matches TRBD2 (6 bases). V lost 8 bases and J lost 1, with 14 bases in between. Germline V gene data show CDR1 as DFQATT and CDR2 as SNEGSKA (reference sequence). The CDR3 is 13 amino acids. The DNA for the CDR3 is TGCAGTACTACCGGGACTCGCCAAGAGACCCAGTACTTC. Its protein is CSTTGTRQETQYF.

The chain uses TRBV7-2 and TRBJ2-3; D not certain. Deletions cut 4 bases from V and 4 bases from J, with 15 bases between. This CDR3 is built from 15 residues. In germline, CDR1 is SGHTA, CDR2 FQGNSA. The CDR3 region has the DNA TGTGCCAGCAGCTACCCCCTGGGTCCCGCAGATACGCAGTATTTT. Translating it yields CASSYPLGPADTQYF. The whole variable domain, remainder taken from reference TRBV7-2 and TRBJ2-3, is GAGVSQSPSNKVTEKGKDVELRCDPISGHTALYWYRQSLGQGLEFLIYFQGNSAPDKSGLPSDRFSAERTGGSVSTLTIQRTQQEDSAVYLCASSYPLGPADTQYFGPGTRLTVL.

The chain couples TRBV7-2 to TRBJ1-1, with unresolved D. Germline assignment: CDR1 SGHTA and CDR2 FQGNSA. Deletions cut 0 bases from V and 11 bases from J, with 16 bases between. The CDR3 has 14 residues. As DNA, the CDR3 is TGTGCCAGCAGCTTAGCCGGTAGAGAGGGCCAGGCTTTCTTT. This translates into CASSLAGREGQAFF.

The chain recombines TRBV20-1 with TRBJ2-5; no definite D call. Germline V gene sequence: CDR1 DFQATT, CDR2 SNEGSKA (reference sequence). This CDR3 spans 12 amino acids. The germline V and J ends were trimmed by 3 bases and 7 bases, with 12 bases remaining between them. CDR3 bases: TGCAGTGCTAGTTCTGATCCGGGGACCCAGTACTTC. Residues: CSASSDPGTQYF.

The genes are TRBV11-3 and TRBJ2-1; 7 bases match TRBD2. This CDR3 region has 16 residues. Germline values: CDR1 SGHNT, CDR2 YENEEA. J lost 1 base, V lost 5 bases, and 8 bases had no gene match. The CDR3 DNA follows: TGTGCCAGCAGCATCCACAGCGGGGATTCCTACAATGAGCAGTTCTTC. Encoded protein: CASSIHSGDSYNEQFF.

This clonotype was recorded many times. This chain connects TRBV28 to TRBJ1-2; D is perhaps TRBD1 (5 bases). Trimming left V 3 bases short and J 1 base short, with 21 bases between. The germline V gene has CDR1 MDHEN and CDR2 SYDVKM. The CDR3 has 18 residues. The CDR3 DNA reads as TGTGCCAGCAGTTTGTCCCGGAGGGGAATGACTTATAACTATGGCTACACCTTC. Translating it yields CASSLSRRGMTYNYGYTF.

The chain recombines TRBV7-2 with TRBJ2-7; no reliable D call. CDR3 size: 14 residues. Looked up from germline, CDR1 is SGHTA and CDR2 is FQGNSA. V lost 1 base to trimming and J lost 4 bases, with 11 bases between them. The CDR3 nucleotides read TGTGCCAGCAGCTTAGTTCCTTTGGCGTACGAGCAGTACTTC. Translated: CASSLVPLAYEQYF.

The chain employs TRBV12-3 or TRBV12-4 and TRBJ1-2, with 8 bases lining up with TRBD1. This CDR3 contains 13 residues. With V trimmed by 4 bases and J by 8 bases, 6 bases remained unmatched. Written as DNA, the CDR3 is TGTGCCAGCAGTTCGGACAGGGCTCGGGGCTACACCTTC. Its translation: CASSSDRARGYTF.

This sequence joins TRBV12-5 and TRBJ1-2; D gene ambiguous. CDR3 length: 15 amino acids. Germline lookup yields CDR1 LGHNT and CDR2 FRNRAP. With 0 bases removed from V and 8 bases from J, the gap between germline ends came to 16 bases. The CDR3 DNA sequence: TGTGCTAGTGGTTTGGTATCAACGGGTTCTGGCGGCTACACCTTC. Translating it yields CASGLVSTGSGGYTF.

This clonotype was counted only a few times. The CDR3 nucleotides read TGTGCCAGCAGCTCCCGGGATTCACCCTCTGGGGCCAACGTCCTGACTTTC. Amino acid sequence: CASSSRDSPSGANVLTF. J is TRBJ2-6 and V is TRBV9; TRBD2 might be the D (5 bases). The CDR3 runs 17 residues. V lost 4 bases and J lost 0, with 14 bases in between. The V gene's germline CDR1 is SGDLS and CDR2 YYNGEE.

The rearrangement links TRBV9 to TRBJ1-6; D gene unclear. Per germline, CDR1 SGDLS and CDR2 YYNGEE. V gave up 0 bases and J gave up 8 bases, with 12 bases separating them. The CDR3 totals 15 residues. The CDR3, as DNA: TGTGCCAGCAGCGTAGAACAGTCTTCCTATTCACCCCTCCACTTT. It yields the protein CASSVEQSSYSPLHF.

V and J are TRBV29-1 and TRBJ2-2; 9 positions match TRBD1. V was clipped by 4 bases and J by 7 bases; unmatched bases: 10. This CDR3 comprises 15 residues. Looked up from germline, CDR1 is SQVTM and CDR2 is ANQGSEA. CDR3 loop: CSVATTGGEGGELFF. CDR3 DNA: TGCAGCGTTGCTACAACAGGGGGCGAGGGCGGGGAGCTGTTTTTT.

The chain links TRBV27 to TRBJ1-2; the D is unclear. V was pared by 5 bases and J by 7 bases, with 17 bases between. The length of the CDR3 is 14 residues. Germline V gene lookup returns CDR1 MNHEY and CDR2 SMNVEV (reference sequence). The CDR3 reads CASSALGVFLGYTF. The CDR3 DNA follows: TGTGCCAGCAGTGCCCTCGGGGTTTTCCTTGGCTACACCTTC.

This clonotype appeared once. The DNA of the CDR3 is TGTGCCAGCAGTCCCGAACAGGGGGCGCGGACTGAAGCTTTCTTT. Protein sequence: CASSPEQGARTEAFF. The gene calls are TRBV6-6 and TRBJ1-1; TRBD1 agrees at 9 bases. The V gene's germline CDR1 is MNHNY and CDR2 SVGAGI (reference sequence). Losses at the gene ends were 5 bases for V and 5 bases for J; bases not matched to a gene: 9. The CDR3 is made up of 15 amino acids.

In its sample, this clonotype was seen once. The V call is TRBV6-5, the J call TRBJ2-2, with unresolved D. This CDR3 is built from 14 residues. Trimming cost V 11 bases and J 13 bases, with 26 bases left between them. Germline assignment: CDR1 MNHEY and CDR2 SVGAGI. The CDR3 bases are TGTGCCCCGCATTCTAAAAGCCGAAGAGTTGGGCTGTTTTTT. Translation: CAPHSKSRRVGLFF.

There are a few counts of this clonotype. This chain's CDR3 is CASSQDRGQEETQYF. Written as DNA, the CDR3 is TGTGCCAGCAGCCAAGACAGGGGGCAGGAAGAGACCCAGTACTTC. This sequence joins TRBV11-2 and TRBJ2-5; 10 bases map to TRBD1. CDR1 is SGHAT and CDR2 is FQNNGV in the germline V gene. Trimming took 5 bases from V and 3 from J; bases not matched to a gene: 6. The CDR3 spans 15 residues.

This clonotype was counted between two and nine times. This chain uses TRBV27 with TRBJ2-7, with TRBD1 matching over 10 bases. V lost 5 bases, J lost 9 bases, and 13 bases stayed unmatched. The length of the CDR3 is 15 residues. In germline, CDR1 is MNHEY, CDR2 SMNVEV (reference sequence). The CDR3 region is CASSAGTGAFDGQYF. CDR3 bases: TGTGCCAGCAGTGCCGGGACAGGGGCATTTGATGGGCAGTACTTC.

This clonotype was observed a few times. V is TRBV29-1 and J is TRBJ2-7; D is undetermined. Trimming removed 5 bases from V and 2 bases from J, with 13 bases in between. The CDR3 is made up of 13 amino acids. Germline values: CDR1 SQVTM, CDR2 ANQGSEA. CDR3 residues: CSVLTLLTYEQYF. DNA for the CDR3: TGCAGCGTTTTAACTCTGTTGACCTACGAGCAGTACTTC.

The chain joins TRBV2 to TRBJ1-2; 12 positions agree with TRBD1. Germline loops: CDR1 SNHLY, CDR2 FYNNEI. With 6 bases clipped from V and 7 bases from J, the junction kept 9 bases outside the gene matches. The CDR3 has 15 residues. In DNA form, the CDR3 reads TGTGCCAGCAGATTGCCCGGGACAGGGGGCGGTGGCTACACCTTC. Translation: CASRLPGTGGGGYTF. The full variable domain, rest sourced from reference TRBV2 and TRBJ1-2, is EPEVTQTPSHQVTQMGQEVILRCVPISNHLYFYWYRQILGQKVEFLVSFYNNEISEKSEIFDDQFSVERPDGSNFTLKIRSTKLEDSAMYFCASRLPGTGGGGYTFGSGTRLTVV.

This clonotype turned up a few times. The chain uses TRBV4-1 and TRBJ2-7; a possible D gene is TRBD2 (5 bases). Deletions cut 0 bases from V and 5 bases from J, with 11 bases between. The germline V gene has CDR1 MGHRA and CDR2 YSYEKL. This CDR3 spans 14 amino acids. CDR3 protein: CASSQDPGRDEQYF. The CDR3 nucleotides are TGCGCCAGCAGCCAAGACCCGGGAAGGGACGAGCAGTACTTC.

CDR3 sequence: CASGPHGGGYNEQFF. In nucleotides, the CDR3 is TGTGCTAGTGGTCCCCATGGGGGGGGATACAATGAGCAGTTCTTC. The chain employs TRBV12-5 and TRBJ2-1; TRBD2 aligns across 7 bases. With 5 bases clipped from V and 4 bases from J, the junction kept 8 bases outside the gene matches. Germline-derived CDR1 and CDR2 are LGHNT and FRNRAP. The length of the CDR3 is 15 residues.